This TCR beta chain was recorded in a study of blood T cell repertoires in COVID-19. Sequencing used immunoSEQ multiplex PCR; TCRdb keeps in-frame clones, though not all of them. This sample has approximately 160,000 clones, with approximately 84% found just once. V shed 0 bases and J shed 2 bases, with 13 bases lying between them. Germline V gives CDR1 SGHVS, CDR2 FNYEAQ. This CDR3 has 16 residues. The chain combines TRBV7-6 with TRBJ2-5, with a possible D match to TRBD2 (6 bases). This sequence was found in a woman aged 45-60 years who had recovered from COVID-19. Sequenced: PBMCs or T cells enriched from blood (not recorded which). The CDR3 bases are TGTGCCAGCAGCTTAGCTGGGCTACGGGGGCAAGAGACCCAGTACTTC. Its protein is CASSLAGLRGQETQYF.